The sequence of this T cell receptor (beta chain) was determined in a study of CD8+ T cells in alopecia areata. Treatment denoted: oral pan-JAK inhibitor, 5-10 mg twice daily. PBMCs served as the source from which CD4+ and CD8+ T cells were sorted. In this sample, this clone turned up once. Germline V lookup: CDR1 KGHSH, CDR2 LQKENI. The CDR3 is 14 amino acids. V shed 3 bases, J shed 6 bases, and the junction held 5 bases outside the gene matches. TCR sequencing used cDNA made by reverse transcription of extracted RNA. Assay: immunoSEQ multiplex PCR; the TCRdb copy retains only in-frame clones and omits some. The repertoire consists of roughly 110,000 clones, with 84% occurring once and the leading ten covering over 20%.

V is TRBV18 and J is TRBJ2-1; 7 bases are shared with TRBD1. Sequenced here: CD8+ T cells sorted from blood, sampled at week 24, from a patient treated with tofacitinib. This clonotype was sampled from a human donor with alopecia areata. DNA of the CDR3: TGTGCCAGCTCACCTCTAGACAGGGCCAATGAGCAGTTCTTC. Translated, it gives CASSPLDRANEQFF.